This TCR beta chain is from a study of post-analysis software for immune sequencing data. The study's findings and limits: Among four to six TRBV segments more frequent in patients than controls were TRBV5-6, TRBV5-1 and TRBV20-1. F measure grouped same-batch samples tightly together.

With respect to this clonotype: What it binds is unknown.

Trimming took 3 bases from V and 5 from J, leaving 17 bases between them. The CDR3 consists of 16 residues. Germline V CDR1 and CDR2: SGHKS, YYEKEE (reference sequence). TCR beta cDNA libraries had unique molecular identifiers. TCRdb redid the calling of the PCR reads with MiXCR, one entry per CDR3 protein. The sample lists about 820,000 distinct CDR3 sequences; approximately 50% were seen once. The genes are TRBV5-5 and TRBJ2-2; D is perhaps TRBD2 (6 bases). The sample taken for sequencing was blood. This receptor was taken from a girl aged 10 to 17 with multiple sclerosis. The CDR3 reads CASSSFGGAGTGELFF. CDR3 nucleotides: TGTGCCAGCAGCTCGTTTGGCGGGGCGGGGACCGGGGAGCTGTTTTTT.